A single sample gave rise to the 25 T cell receptor beta chains below, sequenced in a study of blood T cell repertoires in COVID-19 (dated by TCRdb to 2019 to 2021). Receptors were amplified or captured by the immunoSEQ multiplex PCR assay. The clones in this table, taken by TCRdb from immuneACCESS, are in-frame only. Not every clone is retained; where verified, under half of the shortfall comes from an unresolved V gene, and the cause of the rest is unknown. The sample table contains around 250,000 clones; only one count was recorded for around 83% of them. 4.5% to 7% of the sample goes to the ten largest clones. The sequenced sample was peripheral blood. All receptors come from an elderly man with acute or convalescent COVID-19.

The chain is built from TRBV6-5 and TRBJ2-2; TRBD2 might be the D (6 bases). CDR1 and CDR2 from the germline V gene are MNHEY and SVGAGI. CDR3 length: 15 residues. Trimming left V 6 bases short and J 5 bases short, with 16 bases between. The CDR3 DNA reads TGTGCCAGCAGCGCGGTGGGCGGGATTACCGGGGAGCTGTTTTTT. Translating gives CASSAVGGITGELFF.

This chain joins TRBV7-2 and TRBJ2-7; 7 nucleotides line up with TRBD2. This CDR3 spans 15 amino acids. The germline V gene encodes CDR1 SGHTA and CDR2 FQGNSA. The V and J ends lost 5 bases and 4 bases, in that order; junction bases with no gene match: 11. The CDR3 region is CASSARGVRTYEQYF. The CDR3 DNA reads TGTGCCAGCAGCGCCCGGGGGGTGCGGACTTACGAGCAGTACTTC.

This clone has only one observation. V usage is TRBV3-1 (or the pseudogene TRBV3-2) and J usage is TRBJ2-3, with 9 bases aligning to TRBD2. The CDR3 sequence is 18 residues long. V lost 4 bases to trimming and J lost 1 base; unmatched junction nucleotides: 12. Germline V gene sequence: CDR1 LGHDT, CDR2 YNNKEL (reference sequence). This CDR3 is CASSPLAGVMFGTDTQYF. The CDR3 coding sequence is TGTGCCAGCAGCCCACTAGCGGGTGTTATGTTTGGCACAGATACGCAGTATTTT.

The CDR3 DNA follows: TGTGCCAGCAGTGACAGGGGGAGCACAGATACGCAGTATTTT. This sequence encodes CASSDRGSTDTQYF. This chain connects TRBV2 to TRBJ2-3, with 7 bases that match TRBD1. This CDR3 has 14 amino acids. The V gene end was trimmed by 3 bases and the J gene end by 0 bases; junction bases not matched to a gene: 0. Germline V gene data show CDR1 as SNHLY and CDR2 as FYNNEI.

CDR3 protein: CASSAAQGAYYGYTF. Written as DNA, the CDR3 is TGTGCCAGCAGTGCTGCACAGGGGGCCTACTATGGCTACACCTTC. The chain uses TRBV28 and TRBJ1-2; 9 nucleotides agree with TRBD1. The CDR3 extends over 15 amino acids. V shed 5 bases, J shed 3 bases, and the junction held 7 bases outside the gene matches. In germline, CDR1 is MDHEN, CDR2 SYDVKM.

V and J are TRBV2 and TRBJ1-2; D is uncertain. The CDR3 extends over 12 amino acids. Germline CDR1 reads SNHLY; CDR2 reads FYNNEI. Trimming removed 6 bases from V and 7 bases from J, with 12 bases in between. The CDR3 here is CASSDDTGGYTF. In DNA, the CDR3 is TGTGCCAGCAGCGACGACACCGGTGGCTACACCTTC.

This clone was observed many times. In DNA, the CDR3 is TGTGCCAGCAGTGGAAGAAGAATGGGGGGGAACACTGAAGCTTTCTTT. This codes for CASSGRRMGGNTEAFF. The rearrangement links TRBV6-1 to TRBJ1-1; tentative D call: TRBD1 (5 bases). This CDR3 has 16 residues. Per germline, CDR1 MNHNS and CDR2 SASEGT. V lost 4 bases and J 1 base, leaving 16 bases between the germline ends.

This clone was seen just once. The DNA of the CDR3 is TGTGCCAGCAGTTTATCAATGTACAGGGACACCGGGGAGCTGTTTTTT. Protein: CASSLSMYRDTGELFF. The chain joins TRBV27 to TRBJ2-2; TRBD1 is a possible D gene (6 bases). Germline lookup yields CDR1 MNHEY and CDR2 SMNVEV (reference sequence). The CDR3 contains 16 residues. Trimming shortened V by 0 bases and J by 3 bases, and 11 bases separated the two germline ends.

CDR3 bases: TGCGCCAGCAGCTCCCCGGGCGGGGAGCTGTTTTTT. Translation: CASSSPGGELFF. The chain is built from TRBV5-1 and TRBJ2-2; D unclear. The CDR3 runs 12 residues. Germline CDR1 reads SGHRS; CDR2 reads YFSETQ. Between the trimmed V and J ends, which lost 3 bases and 7 bases, there was a span of 7 bases.

The chain carries TRBV3-1 (or the pseudogene TRBV3-2) and TRBJ2-3, with TRBD2 matching over 8 bases. CDR1 LGHDT and CDR2 YNNKEL come from the germline V gene (reference sequence). V lost 3 bases, J lost 11 bases, and 19 bases stayed unmatched. The CDR3 consists of 17 residues. CDR3 DNA: TGTGCCAGCAGCCACGGGGAGGGGACTAGTCGGTTATTTGGGCAGTATTTT. Protein sequence: CASSHGEGTSRLFGQYF.

Only a few counts were recorded for this clone. The rearrangement joins TRBV20-1 to TRBJ1-3; D might be TRBD1 (5 bases). This CDR3 region has 16 residues. Germline CDR1 and CDR2: DFQATT and SNEGSKA (reference sequence). Trimming took 4 bases from V and 0 from J, leaving 16 bases between them. CDR3 loop: CSATDQGGASGNTIYF. CDR3 coding DNA: TGCAGTGCTACTGACCAAGGAGGGGCCTCTGGAAACACCATATATTTT.

This clone was seen a single time. V is TRBV30 and J is TRBJ1-5, with D possibly TRBD1 on 6 matching bases. Between the trimmed V and J ends, which lost 0 bases and 5 bases, there was a span of 11 bases. Germline assignment: CDR1 GTSNPN and CDR2 SVGIG (reference sequence). The CDR3 length is 14 residues. The CDR3 DNA reads TGTGCCTGGAGTGTACGCAGGGGCCATCAGCCCCAGCATTTT. This gives the protein CAWSVRRGHQPQHF.

The chain recombines TRBV9 with TRBJ2-7; 7 nucleotides line up with TRBD1. The germline CDR1 and CDR2 sequences are SGDLS and YYNGEE. V dropped 1 base and J dropped 2; count of bases not matched to a gene: 3. CDR3 length: 14 residues. This CDR3 is CASSVTGVPYEQYF. The CDR3 nucleotides are TGTGCCAGCAGCGTAACAGGGGTCCCCTACGAGCAGTACTTC.

The V gene is TRBV5-1, the J gene TRBJ1-2; possible D gene TRBD1, 6 bases. CDR3 length: 12 residues. Germline V gene lookup returns CDR1 SGHRS and CDR2 YFSETQ. Trimming pared 4 bases from V and 8 bases from J, leaving 12 bases between. CDR3 bases: TGCGCCAGCAGCGAACAGGGTAGAGGCTACACCTTC. Its protein is CASSEQGRGYTF.

This clone was counted a single time. This chain connects TRBV7-9 to TRBJ2-7; TRBD2 matches 7 bases. The CDR3 has 15 amino acids. V lost 5 bases and J lost 6; bases outside the gene matches: 13. Germline lookup yields CDR1 SEHNR and CDR2 FQNEAQ (reference sequence). The CDR3 sequence: CASSIHTTSLGEQYF. The DNA of the CDR3 is TGTGCCAGCAGCATCCACACGACTAGCCTCGGCGAGCAGTACTTC.

This clone turned up a few times. CDR3 loop: CASLGGAAYEQYF. In DNA, the CDR3 is TGTGCCAGTTTGGGGGGGGCGGCCTACGAGCAGTACTTC. The chain uses TRBV28 and TRBJ2-7; a possible D gene is TRBD2 (7 bases). V was clipped by 9 bases and J by 2 bases, with 14 bases between them. Germline-derived CDR1 and CDR2 are MDHEN and SYDVKM. CDR3 size: 13 residues. The whole variable domain, filled in from reference TRBV28 and TRBJ2-7, reads DVKVTQSSRYLVKRTGEKVFLECVQDMDHENMFWYRQDPGLGLRLIYFSYDVKMKEKGDIPEGYSVSREKKERFSLILESASTNQTSMYLCASLGGAAYEQYFGPGTRLTVT.

The chain joins TRBV6-4 to TRBJ2-1; a weak D match, TRBD2 (5 bases). Between the trimmed V and J ends, which lost 4 bases and 6 bases, there was a span of 13 bases. Germline CDR1 is MRHNA and CDR2 is SNTAGT. There are 14 residues in the CDR3. CDR3 sequence: CASSVRSSPNEQFF. In nucleotides, the CDR3 is TGTGCCAGCAGTGTAAGGTCTAGCCCCAATGAGCAGTTCTTC.

There are a few counts of this clone. V and J are TRBV21-1 and TRBJ2-7; TRBD2, the table's D call, lacks a check against the DNA. TRBV21-1 is classified as a pseudogene. The CDR3 covers 15 residues. Written as DNA, the CDR3 is TGTGCCAGCAGAGAACTAGCGGGTCGTCGAAGGGAGCAGTACTTC. Residues: CASRELAGRRREQYF.

The V call is TRBV6-1, the J call TRBJ2-5; the D gene is possibly TRBD1 (7 bases). CDR3 size: 16 residues. From germline, CDR1 is MNHNS and CDR2 SASEGT. Trimming took 2 bases from V and 1 from J, leaving 14 bases between them. In DNA form, the CDR3 reads TGTGCCAGCAGTGAATCGGGGGACAGATTCCAAGAGACCCAGTACTTC. It yields the protein CASSESGDRFQETQYF.

The rearrangement joins TRBV10-2 to TRBJ2-4; 8 bases agree with TRBD1. The germline gives CDR1 WSHSY, CDR2 SAAADI. The CDR3 has 15 amino acids. The V and J ends lost 4 bases and 8 bases, in that order; junction bases with no gene match: 10. The CDR3 sequence is CASSGQGRPKDIQYF. DNA for the CDR3: TGCGCCAGCAGTGGACAGGGGCGACCTAAGGACATTCAGTACTTC.

This clone was seen once. V and J are TRBV28 and TRBJ1-5; D might be TRBD1 (6 bases). The V end was cut by 6 bases, the J end by 4 bases, with 13 bases between. The germline V gene has CDR1 MDHEN and CDR2 SYDVKM. This CDR3 contains 14 residues. The CDR3 here is CASRPGQFNQPQHF. Written as DNA, the CDR3 is TGTGCCAGCAGGCCCGGACAGTTTAATCAGCCCCAGCATTTT.

The V and J genes are TRBV9 and TRBJ2-3, with 7 bases that match TRBD2. CDR3 length: 15 residues. Looked up from germline, CDR1 is SGDLS and CDR2 is YYNGEE. The junction had 6 bases not matched to a gene; V was cut back by 4 bases and J by 1 base. The CDR3 region has the DNA TGTGCCAGCAGCACCCGGAGCGGGGGCACAGATACGCAGTATTTT. It specifies CASSTRSGGTDTQYF.

The chain couples TRBV11-3 to TRBJ2-7; weak D call: TRBD1 (5 bases). V was trimmed by 0 bases and J by 6 bases, leaving 9 bases between them. Germline-derived CDR1 and CDR2 are SGHNT and YENEEA. This CDR3 region has 13 residues. CDR3 loop: CASSLDRVSEQYF. The CDR3 DNA reads as TGTGCCAGCAGCTTAGACAGGGTGAGCGAGCAGTACTTC.

Here the CDR3 reads CASSLGQIGNTIYF. CDR3 nucleotides: TGCGCCAGCAGCTTGGGGCAGATTGGAAACACCATATATTTT. The chain uses TRBV5-1 and TRBJ1-3; D call uncertain. The CDR3 has 14 residues. Trimming took off 0 bases at V and 3 bases at J, with 7 bases between the two ends. Germline V CDR1 and CDR2: SGHRS, YFSETQ.

The rearrangement uses TRBV7-2 and TRBJ1-2, with 9 positions matching TRBD1. V shed 2 bases and J 7 bases; nucleotides not matched to a gene: 5. CDR1 is SGHTA and CDR2 is FQGNSA in the germline V gene. The CDR3 runs 14 residues. The CDR3 spells CASSLSQGAGGYTF. The CDR3 bases are TGTGCCAGCAGCTTATCACAGGGGGCCGGTGGCTACACCTTC.